These 20 T cell receptor beta chains originate from one sample sequenced in a study of T-cell memory formation after mild COVID-19. TCRdb re-derived calls from the 5' RACE reads in MiXCR, one entry per CDR3 protein. The sample yields some 490,000 distinct CDR3 sequences, about 20% seen once. Sequencing was carried out using PBMCs or a T cell subset sorted from them (not recorded which). The receptors stem from an adult woman who had mild COVID-19 (a few samples of this study predate the infection). Cell type and time point are not known.

The rearrangement joins TRBV19 to TRBJ2-1; no firm D call. The length of the CDR3 is 13 residues. V lost 5 bases and J lost 5, with 10 bases in between. Germline V gives CDR1 LNHDA, CDR2 SQIVND (reference sequence). Here the CDR3 reads CASSWRPNNEQFF. CDR3 in DNA: TGTGCCAGTAGTTGGCGACCCAACAATGAGCAGTTCTTC. The entire variable domain, with the rest obtained from reference TRBV19 and TRBJ2-1, is as follows: DGGITQSPKYLFRKEGQNVTLSCEQNLNHDAMYWYRQDPGQGLRLIYYSQIVNDFQKGDIAEGYSVSREKKESFPLTVTSAQKNPTAFYLCASSWRPNNEQFFGPGTRLTVL.

This clonotype came up a few times. In DNA form, the CDR3 reads TGTGCCAGCAGCCCCCGGGACTCTAACACCGGGGAGCTGTTTTTT. Translating gives CASSPRDSNTGELFF. The V and J genes are TRBV9 and TRBJ2-2, with D possibly TRBD2 on 6 matching bases. The V gene's germline CDR1 is SGDLS and CDR2 YYNGEE. This CDR3 is built from 15 residues. Between the trimmed V and J ends, which lost 4 bases and 2 bases, there was a span of 12 bases.

The chain carries TRBV6-2 or TRBV6-3 and TRBJ1-5, with 9 bases fitting TRBD1. V shed 3 bases and J 10 bases; nucleotides not matched to a gene: 22. This CDR3 region has 19 residues. Per germline, CDR1 MNHEY and CDR2 SVGEGT. The CDR3 sequence is CASSYLFRDREPTIEPQHF. CDR3 nucleotide sequence: TGTGCCAGCAGTTATCTATTCCGGGACAGGGAGCCGACAATCGAACCCCAGCATTTT.

The chain joins TRBV25-1 to TRBJ2-7; 10 nucleotides align to TRBD1. CDR1 is MGHDK, CDR2 SYGVNS, per germline. This CDR3 is 20 amino acids long. Losses at the gene ends were 7 bases for V and 6 bases for J; bases not matched to a gene: 27. The CDR3: CASTPPATPGTGAAYSEQYF. The CDR3 bases are TGTGCCAGCACACCCCCCGCTACTCCAGGGACAGGGGCCGCCTATAGCGAGCAGTACTTC.

There are a few counts of this clonotype. The chain is built from TRBV15 and TRBJ1-5; D is possibly TRBD1 (5 bases). CDR3 length: 17 amino acids. V lost 5 bases and J 0 bases, leaving 17 bases between the germline ends. Germline-derived CDR1 and CDR2 are LNHNV and YYDKDF (reference sequence). CDR3 sequence (DNA): TGTGCCACCAGCGTGGTAGGGGATCTATATAGCAATCAGCCCCAGCATTTT. This translates into CATSVVGDLYSNQPQHF.

CDR3 amino acids: CSVGGPPSYEQYF. In nucleotides, the CDR3 is TGCAGCGTTGGGGGACCACCTTCCTACGAGCAGTACTTC. V gene TRBV29-1 combines with J gene TRBJ2-7; D might be TRBD1 or TRBD2, each matching 5 bases. The CDR3 spans 13 residues. Germline loops: CDR1 SQVTM, CDR2 ANQGSEA. V was trimmed by 4 bases and J by 1 base, leaving 11 bases between them.

There are a few counts of this clonotype. This chain uses TRBV7-3 with TRBJ2-1; tentatively, D is TRBD2 (6 bases). There are 16 residues in the CDR3. The germline V and J ends were trimmed by 0 bases and 0 bases, with 9 bases remaining between them. Germline V gives CDR1 SGHTA, CDR2 FQGTGA. This CDR3 is CASSLTPSASYNEQFF. The CDR3 DNA is TGTGCCAGCAGCTTAACCCCTAGCGCCTCCTACAATGAGCAGTTCTTC.

The chain combines TRBV7-9 with TRBJ2-7; weak D call: TRBD2 (5 bases). The CDR3 consists of 14 residues. Germline assignment: CDR1 SEHNR and CDR2 FQNEAQ (reference sequence). V gave up 6 bases and J gave up 3 bases, with 15 bases separating them. In DNA, the CDR3 is TGTGCCAGCAGTTCTAGTCGGAGGATCTACGAGCAGTACTTC. Its protein product is CASSSSRRIYEQYF.

In this sample, this clonotype turned up a few times. This rearrangement joins TRBV7-9 to TRBJ2-5; TRBD1 aligns across 7 bases. The CDR3 spans 16 residues. Germline values: CDR1 SEHNR, CDR2 FQNEAQ (reference sequence). The V gene end was trimmed by 5 bases and the J gene end by 0 bases; junction bases not matched to a gene: 9. The CDR3 loop is CASSMVGQLYQETQYF. CDR3 sequence (DNA): TGTGCCAGCAGCATGGTGGGACAGCTTTACCAAGAGACCCAGTACTTC.

In DNA form, the CDR3 reads TGTGCCAGCAGCGTCGACGCCTTGAACACTGAAGCTTTCTTT. Protein: CASSVDALNTEAFF. J is TRBJ1-1 and V is TRBV9; D is ambiguous. V was clipped by 2 bases and J by 0 bases, with 8 bases between them. This CDR3 is 14 amino acids long. Germline V gives CDR1 SGDLS, CDR2 YYNGEE.

The J gene is TRBJ1-2, the V gene TRBV2; D is ambiguous. The V gene's germline CDR1 is SNHLY and CDR2 FYNNEI. Trimming pared 3 bases from V and 6 bases from J, leaving 17 bases between. This CDR3 region has 15 residues. The CDR3 loop is CASSEGPWDGNGYTF. The CDR3 bases are TGTGCCAGCAGTGAGGGCCCTTGGGATGGGAATGGCTACACCTTC.

This clonotype was counted between two and nine times. The chain joins TRBV29-1 to TRBJ2-1; the match to TRBD2 covers 7 bases. CDR1 SQVTM and CDR2 ANQGSEA come from the germline V gene. V lost 3 bases to trimming and J lost 6 bases; unmatched junction nucleotides: 5. CDR3 length equals 13 residues. This CDR3 is CSVEGLAANEQFF. The CDR3 region has the DNA TGCAGCGTTGAGGGGCTAGCGGCCAATGAGCAGTTCTTC.

This clonotype came up a few times. The V and J genes are TRBV5-5 and TRBJ2-1; D is possibly TRBD2 (6 bases). The germline gives CDR1 SGHKS, CDR2 YYEKEE (reference sequence). The CDR3 is 17 amino acids. The ends were cut back, 3 bases at V and 0 bases at J, with 16 bases in the middle. Written as DNA, the CDR3 is TGTGCCAGCAGCTCTTTTTCTAGCGTGAGCTCCTACAATGAGCAGTTCTTC. Translation gives CASSSFSSVSSYNEQFF.

The chain uses TRBV20-1 and TRBJ1-5, with unresolved D. Germline V CDR1 and CDR2: DFQATT, SNEGSKA (reference sequence). Trimming shortened V by 4 bases and J by 3 bases, and 10 bases separated the two germline ends. The CDR3 totals 13 residues. CDR3 in DNA: TGCAGTGCTAAATTAAGTCCCAATCAGCCCCAGCATTTT. Amino acid sequence: CSAKLSPNQPQHF.

This clonotype was detected ten times or more. V gene TRBV12-3 or TRBV12-4 combines with J gene TRBJ2-5; D might be TRBD1 or TRBD2, each matching 5 bases. V lost 5 bases and J lost 7, with 17 bases in between. CDR3 length equals 14 residues. The CDR3 DNA reads as TGTGCCAGCAGTCCCGGGACGGTGGTGGGGACCCAGTACTTC. Protein sequence: CASSPGTVVGTQYF.

This clonotype was counted a few times. CDR3 coding DNA: TGTGCCTGGTCCCCGGAGGCCCCCTACAATGAGCAGTTCTTC. Protein: CAWSPEAPYNEQFF. The chain recombines TRBV30 with TRBJ2-1; possibly TRBD2 for D (5 bases). CDR1 and CDR2 (germline): GTSNPN, SVGIG (reference sequence). The CDR3 runs to 14 residues. V lost 5 bases and J 2 bases, leaving 13 bases between the germline ends. The whole variable domain, filled in from reference TRBV30 and TRBJ2-1, reads SQTIHQWPATLVQPVGSPLSLECTVEGTSNPNLYWYRQAAGRGLQLLFYSVGIGQISSEVPQNLSASRPQDRQFILSSKKLLLSDSGFYLCAWSPEAPYNEQFFGPGTRLTVL.

This clonotype was picked up a small number of times. The genes are TRBV7-2 and TRBJ2-1, with D unresolved. Trimming stripped 1 base from V and 4 bases from J, with 14 bases between. This CDR3 has 16 residues. Germline loops: CDR1 SGHTA, CDR2 FQGNSA. The CDR3 spells CASSLGPLRTYNEQFF. Here the CDR3 DNA reads TGTGCCAGCAGCTTAGGCCCTTTGCGGACGTACAATGAGCAGTTCTTC.

The CDR3 sequence: CAWEPGTSFYEQYF. In DNA form, the CDR3 reads TGTGCCTGGGAGCCCGGGACTAGCTTCTACGAGCAGTACTTC. The chain carries TRBV30 and TRBJ2-7, with TRBD2 matching over 9 bases. The CDR3 is 14 residues long. The germline V gene has CDR1 GTSNPN and CDR2 SVGIG (reference sequence). J lost 3 bases, V lost 5 bases, and 8 bases had no gene match.

In this sample, this clonotype turned up a few times. The chain joins TRBV28 to TRBJ2-7, with 10 bases identical to TRBD2. This CDR3 has 18 amino acids. J lost 2 bases, V lost 2 bases, and 12 bases had no gene match. Germline values: CDR1 MDHEN, CDR2 SYDVKM. CDR3 bases: TGTGCCAGCAGTTTAAGTAGGCTAGCGGGAGTTAAACCCTACGAGCAGTACTTC. This encodes CASSLSRLAGVKPYEQYF.

This clonotype has a handful of counts. V gene TRBV6-6 combines with J gene TRBJ2-7, with D unclear. CDR1 and CDR2 (germline): MNHNY, SVGAGI (reference sequence). CDR3 length equals 12 residues. V was trimmed by 3 bases and J by 4 bases, leaving 7 bases between them. CDR3 nucleotides: TGTGCCAGCAGTTATTCCATGTACGAGCAGTACTTC. Encoded protein: CASSYSMYEQYF.